The following is a T cell receptor (beta chain) sequence with its context. Trimming took off 3 bases at V and 0 bases at J, with 13 bases between the two ends. The CDR3 runs 16 residues. Germline V lookup: CDR1 SGHRS, CDR2 YFSETQ. These data belong to a study of blood T cell repertoires in COVID-19. Authors' methods: Amplifying reference gene primers gave estimates of nucleated cell counts. The data were produced by immunoSEQ multiplex PCR, yet TCRdb's version contains in-frame clones alone and is incomplete. V and J calls plus clone size are reproduced from that table; the DNA served to infer D and trimming. The sample lists a few hundred thousand clones, around 82% occurring once.

The chain has TRBV5-1 and TRBJ1-3; perhaps TRBD1 as D (6 bases). Sequenced material: peripheral blood. The TCR originated in a human donor in a cohort sampled during active COVID-19. In nucleotides, the CDR3 is TGCGCCAGCAGCTGGGCGACAGGCGGCTCTGGAAACACCATATATTTT. Protein sequence: CASSWATGGSGNTIYF.